Listed below are T cell receptor beta chains from one sample, sequenced in a study of beta chain features in type 1 diabetes. Repertoires were generated with immunoSEQ multiplex PCR, while TCRdb's copy carries only in-frame clones and drops some. The sample lists a few hundred thousand clones, over 9% occurring once. The sample was central memory CD4+ T cells from blood. These receptor sequences come from a man aged 25-45 years with type 1 diabetes. Both conserved end residues are part of each CDR3. D genes are given only for firm matches. The size of a clone is reported for some rows only, either as once, few or many, or as a class for expanded clones.

16 few - TRBJ2-5 TRBV28 CASSSFREREGETQYF TGTGCCAGCAGTAGTTTTAGGGAACGGGAAGGAGAGACCCAGTACTTC
13 few - TRBJ2-7 TRBV6-5 CASSPRGSYEQYF TGTGCCAGCAGCCCCCGAGGATCCTACGAGCAGTACTTC
12 - - TRBJ1-1 TRBV6-6 CASNPRWTEAFF TGTGCCAGCAACCCAAGGTGGACTGAAGCTTTCTTT
12 - - TRBJ1-1 TRBV6-6 CASSYRGGEAFF TGTGCCAGCAGTTACCGGGGGGGGGAAGCTTTCTTT
13 few - TRBJ2-1 TRBV6-1 CASSVHSYNEQFF TGTGCCAGCAGTGTTCACTCCTACAATGAGCAGTTCTTC
13 - TRBD1 TRBJ2-7 TRBV5-6 CASSVTGVYEQYF TGTGCCAGCAGCGTTACAGGGGTCTACGAGCAGTACTTC
16 - - TRBJ1-5 TRBV6-5 CASSSLGQGDNQPQHF TGTGCCAGCAGTTCTTTGGGGCAGGGAGATAATCAGCCCCAGCATTTT
11 few - TRBJ2-3 TRBV28 CASSYRETQYF TGTGCCAGCAGTTACAGGGAGACGCAGTATTTT
14 few TRBD1 TRBJ1-2 TRBV28 CASSSGGANYGYTF TGTGCCAGCAGTTCAGGGGGCGCTAACTATGGCTACACCTTC
14 few TRBD1 TRBJ2-7 TRBV28 CASSLLDRADEQYF TGTGCCAGCAGTTTATTGGACAGGGCTGATGAGCAGTACTTC
14 few - TRBJ1-1 TRBV6-1 CASSEAPLNTEAFF TGTGCCAGCAGTGAAGCGCCCCTGAACACTGAAGCTTTCTTT
13 - TRBD2 TRBJ2-7 TRBV5-6 CASSLTLAGEQYF TGTGCCAGCAGCCTAACTCTAGCGGGCGAGCAGTACTTC
18 - TRBD2 TRBJ2-1 TRBV6-4 CASSDPLSLAELRNEQFF TGTGCCAGCAGTGACCCCCTTTCACTAGCGGAGTTAAGGAATGAGCAGTTCTTC
14 few TRBD1 TRBJ1-5 TRBV6-5 CATRGGTGGFTQHF TGTGCCACCCGAGGGGGGACAGGGGGCTTTACCCAGCATTTT
14 - - TRBJ1-5 TRBV11-3 CASSLDGGSQPQHF TGTGCCAGCAGCTTAGATGGGGGTTCTCAGCCCCAGCATTTT
15 - - TRBJ2-3 TRBV4-3 CASSPGNSLTDTQYF TGCGCCAGCAGCCCTGGGAATTCTCTCACAGATACGCAGTATTTT
13 many TRBD1 TRBJ1-4 TRBV2 CASSGTAHEKLFF TGTGCCAGCTCCGGGACAGCTCATGAAAAACTGTTTTTT
16 - TRBD1 TRBJ2-3 TRBV10-3 CAIRRDSIPTTDTQYF TGTGCCATCAGACGGGACAGCATACCCACCACAGATACGCAGTATTTT
13 few - TRBJ2-7 TRBV21-1 CASGQGGLADQYF TGTGCCAGCGGTCAAGGGGGACTAGCGGACCAGTACTTC
15 few - TRBJ2-3 TRBV5-6 CASSFRRTSTDTQYF TGTGCCAGCAGCTTTAGGCGGACTAGCACAGATACGCAGTATTTT
12 few - TRBJ2-1 TRBV7-2 CASSRTNGEQFF TGTGCCAGCAGCCGGACAAACGGTGAGCAGTTCTTC
14 many TRBD2 TRBJ2-7 TRBV10-3 CAIRAGGTSYEQYF TGTGCCATCAGGGCGGGAGGGACGTCCTACGAGCAGTACTTC
12 few - TRBJ1-1 TRBV25-1 CASSDTDTEAFF TGTGCCAGCAGTGATACCGACACTGAAGCTTTCTTT
13 - - TRBJ1-3 TRBV7-2 CASSPVLGNTIYF TGTGCCAGCAGCCCTGTCTTGGGAAACACCATATATTTT